Sequencing of this TCR beta chain was carried out in a study of siplizumab effects on memory and regulatory T cells. Whole-study findings and limits: Naive T cells looked more diverse than memory cells, and they looked like major contributors to the alloresponse.

For this clone: Its antigen is undetermined.

The method was immunoSEQ multiplex PCR; TCRdb's version includes in-frame clones alone and lacks a portion of them. The sample lists about 72,000 clones, under 95% occurring once. CDR3 length: 15 residues. CDR1 and CDR2 from the germline V gene are MNHNS and SASEGT. Trimming stripped 3 bases from V and 0 bases from J, with 11 bases between. The origin of this receptor is a human donor in good health. The chain links TRBV6-1 to TRBJ1-1; TRBD1 might be the D (6 bases). Sequenced material: CD8+ T cells sorted from blood. In DNA, the CDR3 is TGTGCCAGCAGTGAGGACAGATACATGAACACTGAAGCTTTCTTT. Residues: CASSEDRYMNTEAFF.